Listed below are T cell receptor beta chains from one sample, sequenced in a study of blood T cells in healthy people across ages. TCRdb passed the 5' RACE reads through MiXCR, listing each CDR3 protein once. This table holds about 1.5 million distinct CDR3 sequences, roughly two fifths found once. Sequenced input: blood. The source of these receptors is a woman under 30 in good health. The CDR3 runs from the conserved cysteine through the conserved F or W. Fields, in order: J gene, clone size, V gene, CDR3 protein. Expanded clones get a size class; other rows say once, few or many, or leave the size out.

J gene: TRBJ2-6
clone size: NA
V gene: TRBV7-2
CDR3 protein: CASSLYVRSGANVLTF

J gene: TRBJ2-7
clone size: NA
V gene: TRBV27
CDR3 protein: CASSTDRGEEQYF

J gene: TRBJ2-3
clone size: few
V gene: TRBV29-1
CDR3 protein: CSVVAGTDTQYF

J gene: TRBJ2-6
clone size: NA
V gene: TRBV20-1
CDR3 protein: CSARDLRGQGRSGANVRTF

J gene: NA
clone size: NA
V gene: TRBV7-9
CDR3 protein: CASSLGVGAPDLSSYEQYF

J gene: TRBJ1-1
clone size: few
V gene: TRBV3-1
CDR3 protein: CASSQRTVNTEAFF

J gene: TRBJ2-7
clone size: many
V gene: TRBV28
CDR3 protein: CASSGRYEQYF

J gene: TRBJ2-7
clone size: NA
V gene: TRBV6-5
CDR3 protein: CASSKDRSPYEQYF

J gene: TRBJ2-1
clone size: NA
V gene: TRBV2
CDR3 protein: CASSEALAGEVFF

J gene: TRBJ1-1
clone size: few
V gene: TRBV9
CDR3 protein: CASSVVWNTEAFF

J gene: TRBJ1-4
clone size: NA
V gene: TRBV6-5
CDR3 protein: CASSYSTGDGEKLFF

J gene: TRBJ1-1
clone size: few
V gene: TRBV12-3/TRBV12-4
CDR3 protein: CASSIRDRNTEAFF

J gene: TRBJ1-1
clone size: few
V gene: TRBV5-1
CDR3 protein: CASRIQGLGSNTEAFF

J gene: TRBJ2-7
clone size: few
V gene: TRBV30
CDR3 protein: CAWTSGEWEQYF

J gene: TRBJ2-7
clone size: many
V gene: TRBV13
CDR3 protein: CASSLSGRKYEQYF

J gene: TRBJ2-7
clone size: NA
V gene: TRBV4-3
CDR3 protein: CASSQDLPTGNLYEQYF

J gene: TRBJ2-1
clone size: few
V gene: TRBV27
CDR3 protein: CASSPQPAGGPYEQFF

J gene: TRBJ1-1
clone size: NA
V gene: TRBV20-1
CDR3 protein: CSARVFGQGAIGTEAFF

J gene: TRBJ2-7
clone size: NA
V gene: TRBV7-2
CDR3 protein: CASSLIGQGDRYEQYF

J gene: TRBJ1-1
clone size: NA
V gene: TRBV19
CDR3 protein: CASQDRPLATEAFF

J gene: TRBJ2-5
clone size: few
V gene: TRBV20-1
CDR3 protein: CSASEGWETQYF

J gene: TRBJ1-4
clone size: NA
V gene: TRBV28
CDR3 protein: CASKEGVSEKLFF

J gene: TRBJ1-2
clone size: NA
V gene: TRBV20-1
CDR3 protein: CSASRQGGGYTF

J gene: TRBJ2-5
clone size: few
V gene: TRBV20-1
CDR3 protein: CSATLAGEPPGTQYF

J gene: TRBJ1-1
clone size: many
V gene: TRBV29-1
CDR3 protein: CSVEDLKGGSTATEAFF

J gene: TRBJ1-1
clone size: NA
V gene: TRBV29-1
CDR3 protein: CSVDDGDGYTEAFF

J gene: TRBJ1-1
clone size: NA
V gene: TRBV10-3
CDR3 protein: CAISAQGGGTEAFF

J gene: TRBJ2-3
clone size: NA
V gene: TRBV18
CDR3 protein: CASSLSHRLAISTDTQYF

J gene: TRBJ1-5
clone size: few
V gene: TRBV20-1
CDR3 protein: CSARDPPGGMTQPQHF

J gene: TRBJ1-5
clone size: NA
V gene: TRBV27
CDR3 protein: CASSFFRGQPQHF

J gene: TRBJ1-5
clone size: once
V gene: TRBV27
CDR3 protein: CASSHRTGGFEPQHF

J gene: TRBJ2-5
clone size: NA
V gene: TRBV12-3/TRBV12-4
CDR3 protein: CASSSFQGRETQYF

J gene: TRBJ1-2
clone size: few
V gene: TRBV10-3
CDR3 protein: CAIQGYYGYTF

J gene: TRBJ1-1
clone size: few
V gene: TRBV12-3/TRBV12-4
CDR3 protein: CASSPYAGLNTEAFF

J gene: TRBJ2-7
clone size: few
V gene: TRBV29-1
CDR3 protein: CSVEDLRNKRQYF

J gene: TRBJ2-7
clone size: many
V gene: TRBV6-2/TRBV6-3
CDR3 protein: CASSYSWQASYEQYF

J gene: TRBJ1-2
clone size: few
V gene: TRBV30
CDR3 protein: CASADSFPVGYTF

J gene: TRBJ2-1
clone size: NA
V gene: TRBV5-1
CDR3 protein: CASSSWIDNEQFF

J gene: TRBJ2-2
clone size: NA
V gene: TRBV10-3
CDR3 protein: CATGQGANTGELFF

J gene: TRBJ2-5
clone size: NA
V gene: TRBV7-9
CDR3 protein: CASSSRNNEQYF

J gene: TRBJ1-5
clone size: NA
V gene: TRBV20-1
CDR3 protein: CSARDRGQPQHF

J gene: TRBJ1-5
clone size: NA
V gene: TRBV25-1
CDR3 protein: CASSEVGGINQPQHF

J gene: TRBJ2-5
clone size: NA
V gene: TRBV18
CDR3 protein: CASSPDRSDQETQYF

J gene: TRBJ2-7
clone size: many
V gene: TRBV20-1
CDR3 protein: CSAIRVAYEQYF